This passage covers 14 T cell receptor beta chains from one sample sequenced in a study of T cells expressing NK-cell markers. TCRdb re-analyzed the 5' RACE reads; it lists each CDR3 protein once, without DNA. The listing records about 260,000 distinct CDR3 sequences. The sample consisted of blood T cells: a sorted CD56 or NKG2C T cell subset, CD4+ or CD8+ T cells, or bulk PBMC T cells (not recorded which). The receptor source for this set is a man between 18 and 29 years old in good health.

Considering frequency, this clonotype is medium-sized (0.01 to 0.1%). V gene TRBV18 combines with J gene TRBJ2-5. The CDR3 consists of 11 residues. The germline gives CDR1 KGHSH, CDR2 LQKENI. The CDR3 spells CASSPQETQYF.

The CDR3: CASSLMGNTGELFF. The V call is TRBV7-2, the J call TRBJ2-2. This CDR3 has 14 residues. Looked up from germline, CDR1 is SGHTA and CDR2 is FQGNSA.

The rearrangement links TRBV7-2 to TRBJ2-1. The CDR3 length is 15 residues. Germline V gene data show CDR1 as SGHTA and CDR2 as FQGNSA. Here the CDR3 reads CASSLSSSSYNEQFF.

CDR3 protein: CASSLQDPQTSPLHF. V usage is TRBV7-6 and J usage is TRBJ1-6. In germline, CDR1 is SGHVS, CDR2 FNYEAQ. The CDR3 runs to 15 residues.

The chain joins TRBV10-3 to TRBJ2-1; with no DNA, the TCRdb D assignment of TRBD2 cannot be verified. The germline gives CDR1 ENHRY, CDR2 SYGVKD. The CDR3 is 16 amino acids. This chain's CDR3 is CAISEASGKLSNEQFF.

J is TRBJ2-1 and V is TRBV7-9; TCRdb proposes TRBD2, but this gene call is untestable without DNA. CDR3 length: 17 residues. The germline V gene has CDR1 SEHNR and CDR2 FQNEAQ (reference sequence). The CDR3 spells CASSRGLGLAGVREQFF.

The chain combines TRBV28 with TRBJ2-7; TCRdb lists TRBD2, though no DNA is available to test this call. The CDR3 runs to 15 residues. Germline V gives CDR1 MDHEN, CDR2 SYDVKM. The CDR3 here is CASSLWTSGTYEQYF.

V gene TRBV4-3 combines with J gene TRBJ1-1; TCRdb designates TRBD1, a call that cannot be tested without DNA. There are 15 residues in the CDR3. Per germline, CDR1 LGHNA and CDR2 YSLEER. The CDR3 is CASSQEGRGYTEAFF.

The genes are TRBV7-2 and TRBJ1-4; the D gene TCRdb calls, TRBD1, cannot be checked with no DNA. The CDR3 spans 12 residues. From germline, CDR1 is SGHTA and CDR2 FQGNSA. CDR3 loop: CASSLPPEKLFF. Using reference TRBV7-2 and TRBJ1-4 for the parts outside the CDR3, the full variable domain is GAGVSQSPSNKVTEKGKDVELRCDPISGHTALYWYRQSLGQGLEFLIYFQGNSAPDKSGLPSDRFSAERTGGSVSTLTIQRTQQEDSAVYLCASSLPPEKLFFGSGTQLSVL.

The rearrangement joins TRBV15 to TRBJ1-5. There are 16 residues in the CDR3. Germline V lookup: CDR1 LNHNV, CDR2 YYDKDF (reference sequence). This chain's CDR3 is CATSRARGNHNQPQHF.

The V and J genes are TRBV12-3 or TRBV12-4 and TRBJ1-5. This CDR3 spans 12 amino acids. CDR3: CASSRTWQPQHF.

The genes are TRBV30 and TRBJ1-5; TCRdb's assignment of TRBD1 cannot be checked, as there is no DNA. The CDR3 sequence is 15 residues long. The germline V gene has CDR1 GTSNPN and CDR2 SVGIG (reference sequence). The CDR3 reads CAWSSGTGPNQPQHF.

The CDR3 sequence is CASNFGGVTYNEQFF. This chain connects TRBV6-5 to TRBJ2-1; no DNA is available, so the TRBD1 call from TCRdb remains unchecked. Germline V gene data show CDR1 as MNHEY and CDR2 as SVGAGI. CDR3 length: 15 residues.

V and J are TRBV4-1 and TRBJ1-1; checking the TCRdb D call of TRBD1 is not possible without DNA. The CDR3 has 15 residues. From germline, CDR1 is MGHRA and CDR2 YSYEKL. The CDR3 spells CASSPPGTLNTEAFF.